This is a list of T cell receptor beta chains from one sample in a study of blood T cell repertoires in COVID-19. Sequencing was performed with immunoSEQ multiplex PCR; in TCRdb, only in-frame clones are kept and a portion is missing. Of over 80,000 clones detected, 65% to 90% appear once; the ten largest clones hold more than 1%. The specimen sequenced was peripheral blood. These receptors all stem from a man aged 80 or over with active or convalescent COVID-19. Each CDR3 is given with its conserved first and last residue. D genes are given only for firm matches. Size is omitted from some rows. Given values are once, few, many or a class for expanded clones.

D gene	V gene	J gene	clone size	CDR3 protein	CDR3 DNA
NA	TRBV4-2	TRBJ2-1	once	CASSQARQGQRNEQFF	TGTGCCAGCAGCCAAGCCCGGCAGGGTCAACGGAATGAGCAGTTCTTC
TRBD1	TRBV10-3	TRBJ1-5	once	CAISGTGWDQPQHF	TGTGCCATCAGTGGGACAGGGTGGGATCAGCCCCAGCATTTT
NA	TRBV21-1	TRBJ1-2	NA	CASSLQKETAGGFYGYTF	TGTGCCAGCAGCCTACAAAAAGAGACCGCAGGGGGCTTTTATGGCTACACCTTC
NA	TRBV3-1/TRBV3-2	TRBJ2-1	few	CASSQGPGLNNEQFF	TGTGCCAGCAGCCAAGGACCCGGACTAAACAATGAGCAGTTCTTC
TRBD2	TRBV14	TRBJ2-3	NA	CASSQTSGRSSDTDTQYF	TGTGCCAGCAGCCAAACTAGCGGGAGGTCCTCGGACACAGATACGCAGTATTTT
NA	TRBV6-1	TRBJ2-7	NA	CASSDTGFYEQYF	TGTGCCAGCAGTGACACAGGGTTTTACGAGCAGTACTTC
NA	TRBV5-8	TRBJ1-1	NA	CASSPAGGSGNTEAFF	TGTGCCAGCAGCCCGGCCGGGGGATCCGGGAACACTGAAGCTTTCTTT
NA	TRBV12-3/TRBV12-4	TRBJ1-1	NA	CASSFGNTEAFF	TGTGCCAGCAGTTTCGGGAACACTGAAGCTTTCTTT
TRBD2	TRBV28	TRBJ2-7	once	CASSGLAEGSYEQYF	TGTGCCAGCAGCGGACTAGCGGAGGGGTCCTACGAGCAGTACTTC
TRBD1	TRBV5-1	TRBJ1-4	NA	CASSSTGTGIEKLFF	TGCGCCAGCAGCTCCACCGGGACAGGGATTGAAAAACTGTTTTTT
NA	TRBV19	TRBJ1-2	NA	CASSWGQGYGYTF	TGTGCCAGTAGTTGGGGTCAGGGGTATGGCTACACCTTC
NA	TRBV7-2	TRBJ1-1	NA	CASSLDPSNTEAFF	TGTGCCAGCAGCTTAGATCCTTCGAACACTGAAGCTTTCTTT
TRBD2	TRBV4-2	TRBJ2-7	few	CASSQLAGGPYEQYF	TGTGCCAGCAGCCAATTAGCGGGAGGGCCCTACGAGCAGTACTTC
NA	TRBV28	TRBJ1-1	NA	CASSLITGTMNTEAFF	TGTGCCAGCAGTTTAATAACAGGGACGATGAACACTGAAGCTTTCTTT
NA	TRBV10-3	TRBJ2-3	NA	CAISGYRDSNGDTQYF	TGTGCCATCAGTGGATACCGGGACTCCAATGGGGATACGCAGTATTTT
NA	TRBV12-5	TRBJ2-7	NA	CASGLADSYEQYF	TGTGCTAGTGGTTTGGCGGACAGCTACGAGCAGTACTTC
TRBD1	TRBV7-7	TRBJ2-5	NA	CASSLDRGQGTQYF	TGTGCTAGCAGCTTAGACAGGGGCCAAGGGACCCAGTACTTC
NA	TRBV5-4	TRBJ2-3	NA	CASSRQGLVFSDTQYF	TGTGCCAGCAGCCGACAGGGACTAGTATTTTCAGATACGCAGTATTTT
TRBD2	TRBV4-3	TRBJ2-3	NA	CASSQSGTSDTDTQYF	TGCGCCAGCAGCCAGTCGGGGACTAGCGACACAGATACGCAGTATTTT
TRBD2	TRBV28	TRBJ2-5	NA	CASTSGSLVETQYF	TGTGCCAGCACTAGCGGGAGTTTGGTTGAGACCCAGTACTTC
TRBD1	TRBV30	TRBJ2-7	NA	CAWKRTGGEQYF	TGTGCCTGGAAGAGGACAGGGGGCGAGCAGTACTTC
TRBD1	TRBV3-1/TRBV3-2	TRBJ2-3	NA	CASSQEPYGRGLSTDTQYF	TGTGCCAGCAGCCAAGAGCCTTACGGCAGGGGGCTGAGCACAGATACGCAGTATTTT
NA	TRBV6-2/TRBV6-3	TRBJ2-7	NA	CASSYHGYYEQYF	TGTGCCAGCAGTTATCACGGGTACTACGAGCAGTACTTC
TRBD2	TRBV6-5	TRBJ2-3	few	CASSFRRLAGTDTQYF	TGTGCCAGCAGTTTCCGCCGGCTAGCGGGTACAGATACGCAGTATTTT
NA	TRBV2	TRBJ1-2	once	CASSGVNYGYTF	TGTGCCAGCAGTGGAGTAAACTATGGCTACACCTTC
TRBD2	TRBV19	TRBJ2-3	once	CASSIELAGGTSTDTQYF	TGTGCCAGTAGTATCGAGCTAGCGGGAGGTACTAGCACAGATACGCAGTATTTT
NA	TRBV25-1	TRBJ1-6	NA	CASNRQDHNSPLHF	TGTGCCAGTAACCGACAGGACCATAATTCACCCCTCCACTTT
TRBD2	TRBV11-2	TRBJ2-1	NA	CASSPRPTSGSYNEQFF	TGTGCCAGCAGCCCTAGACCGACTAGCGGGAGTTACAATGAGCAGTTCTTC
NA	TRBV28	TRBJ2-2	few	CASSTHEELFF	TGTGCCAGCAGCACTCACGAGGAGCTGTTTTTT
NA	TRBV4-1	TRBJ2-3	few	CASSQIGLITQYF	TGCGCCAGCAGCCAAATTGGACTGATTACGCAGTATTTT
NA	TRBV12-3/TRBV12-4	TRBJ1-2	once	CASSLEGHGYTF	TGTGCCAGCAGTTTAGAGGGGCATGGCTACACCTTC
NA	TRBV28	TRBJ1-6	NA	CASGPAGYSPLHF	TGTGCCAGCGGCCCGGCAGGATATTCACCCCTCCACTTT
NA	TRBV10-3	TRBJ1-1	NA	CATTPRGNTEAFF	TGTGCCACCACCCCCAGGGGGAACACTGAAGCTTTCTTT
NA	TRBV9	TRBJ2-3	NA	CASSISATDTQYF	TGTGCCAGCAGTATTAGCGCCACAGATACGCAGTATTTT
NA	TRBV15	TRBJ1-1	NA	CATSRDGLRTEAFF	TGTGCCACCAGCAGAGATGGTTTGAGGACTGAAGCTTTCTTT
NA	TRBV4-3	TRBJ1-1	NA	CASSYDLNTEAFF	TGCGCCAGCAGCTACGACTTGAACACTGAAGCTTTCTTT
NA	TRBV7-9	TRBJ2-1	NA	CASSLGDTLNNNEQFF	TGTGCCAGCAGCTTAGGAGACACTCTAAATAACAATGAGCAGTTCTTC
NA	TRBV2	TRBJ2-4	few	CASSALWAPNQFIQYF	TGTGCCAGCAGTGCTCTTTGGGCCCCAAACCAATTCATTCAGTACTTC
NA	TRBV15	TRBJ1-3	NA	CATSRQGTPGNTIYF	TGTGCCACCAGCAGACAGGGGACCCCTGGAAACACCATATATTTT
TRBD2	TRBV11-3	TRBJ2-1	few	CASSLRLAGVPEQFF	TGTGCCAGCAGCCTAAGACTAGCGGGAGTCCCCGAGCAGTTCTTC
TRBD2	TRBV20-1	TRBJ2-1	NA	CSASVAGGGNEQFF	TGCAGTGCTAGTGTGGCGGGAGGGGGGAATGAGCAGTTCTTC